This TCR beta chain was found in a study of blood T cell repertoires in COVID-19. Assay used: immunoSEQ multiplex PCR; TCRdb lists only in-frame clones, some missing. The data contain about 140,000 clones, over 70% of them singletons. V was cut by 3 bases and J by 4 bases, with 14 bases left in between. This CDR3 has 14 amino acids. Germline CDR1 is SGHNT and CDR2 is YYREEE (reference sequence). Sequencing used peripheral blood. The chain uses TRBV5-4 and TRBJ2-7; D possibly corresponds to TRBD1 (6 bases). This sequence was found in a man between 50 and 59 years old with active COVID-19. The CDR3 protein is CASSSQGGGYEQYF. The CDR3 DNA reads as TGTGCCAGCAGCTCACAGGGCGGCGGATACGAGCAGTACTTC.